Detailed here is one T cell receptor beta chain. In the source study's methods: Estimation of nucleated cell counts relied on the amplification of reference gene primers. Clones were read by immunoSEQ multiplex PCR, and TCRdb kept only the in-frame ones, dropping some. V, J and clone size were drawn from that table, and D and trimming were deduced from the DNA. The sample includes about 150,000 clones, approximately 83% of them seen just once. This sample is drawn from a study of blood T cell repertoires in COVID-19. As for the study in general: Samples of COVID-19 (acute and convalescent) were obtained from the United States, Italy and Spain. T cells, B-cell-depleted T cells, or PBMCs supplied cDNA or gDNA.

This CDR3 spans 14 amino acids. V lost 3 bases, J lost 1 base, and 9 bases lay in between. The germline gives CDR1 SNHLY, CDR2 FYNNEI. This clonotype was sampled from a woman at least 80 years old with acute or convalescent COVID-19. The sequencing sample was made of peripheral blood. This sequence joins TRBV2 and TRBJ1-1; tentatively, D is TRBD1 (5 bases). The CDR3, as DNA: TGTGCCAGCAGTGAGCGGACACGGAACACTGAAGCTTTCTTT. It specifies CASSERTRNTEAFF.